This T cell receptor beta chain was recovered during a study of PD-1 blockade in classical Hodgkin lymphoma. Study-level points and caveats: Still unresolved is the cause of the repertoire differences, which may be disease activity or prior therapy. TCR diversity at baseline was reported to be reduced in newly diagnosed patients relative to healthy donors. Exclusion was the outcome for patients who began nivolumab under 1 year after ASCT.

This CDR3 is 18 amino acids long. As regards this clone: Its antigen is undetermined.

No patient escaped relapse after autologous stem cell transplantation, and brentuximab vedotin exposure varied. Libraries were prepared by immunoSEQ multiplex PCR; TCRdb keeps only in-frame clonotypes and omits some of them. The sample has tens of thousands of clones, around 67% seen once. This TCR was recovered from a human donor with classical Hodgkin lymphoma. Here the sequenced sample was peripheral blood mononuclear cells (PBMCs), taken before the second cycle of nivolumab. The chain employs TRBV21-1 and TRBJ1-1; TRBD1, the table's D call, was not compared with the DNA. TRBV21-1 corresponds to a pseudogene. CDR3 sequence reads: CASSKVNCGRGPSTEAFF. The CDR3 bases are TGTGCCAGCAGCAAAGTAAATTGTGGCAGGGGGCCGAGCACTGAAGCTTTCTTT.